This TCR beta chain was observed in a study of tumor-infiltrating lymphocytes in primary liver carcinoma. TCR beta cDNA came from approximately 540 ng total RNA, primed with a constant-region primer. ARM-PCR was slightly modified, and three nested multiplex PCR rounds with it gave rise to the TCR beta libraries. Use of TRBV1-TRBV30 forward primers with a C-beta reverse primer characterized the first two PCR rounds, which lasted around 11 cycles each. TCRdb reprocessed the multiplex PCR reads with MiXCR, giving one entry per CDR3 protein. The sample holds 320,000 or so distinct CDR3 sequences, approximately 65% seen once. Study-wide results and caveats: Left bulk and unsorted, the samples did not allow CD4+ and CD8+ repertoires to be compared.

Note on this clonotype: The antigen is undetermined. A read error may explain this, as a much larger clone is one base away.

The J segment lost 8 bases and the V segment lost 0 bases, leaving 7 bases of the junction unmatched. The CDR3 extends over 15 amino acids. Germline CDR1 and CDR2: LGHNA and YSLEER. RNA was extracted from whole blood without cell sorting, alongside germline DNA. The collection of approximately 3.7 milliliters of peripheral blood preceded surgery. This sequence originates from a man aged 35 to 55 with primary liver carcinoma and hepatitis B virus infection. Sequencing input: peripheral blood. The V gene is TRBV4-3, the J gene TRBJ2-1; 7 positions match TRBD2. The DNA of the CDR3 is TGCGCCAGCAGCCAAGATCGGGGGGTTGGCGATGAGCAGTTCTTC. Its protein is CASSQDRGVGDEQFF.